The rows below give T cell receptor beta chains drawn from one sample of a study of CXCR3-negative and CXCR3-positive naive CD8 T cells. With the 5' RACE reads reprocessed, TCRdb shows one record per CDR3 protein and no DNA. The sample holds some 7,000 distinct CDR3 sequences. Sequencing used naive CXCR3- CD8+ T cells from blood. Receptors were obtained from a human donor in good health. Some clones in this sample may be carry-over from other donors' samples. Each CDR3 is given with its conserved first and last residue. Only part of the rows carry a size: once, few, many, or a class if the clone is expanded.

v_call: TRBV29-1; clone_size: medium-sized; j_call: TRBJ2-2; cdr3_aa: CSVGGTVPVNTGELFF
v_call: TRBV4-2; clone_size: NA; j_call: TRBJ2-7; cdr3_aa: CASSQDDSGIYEQYF
v_call: TRBV11-2; clone_size: NA; j_call: TRBJ2-1; cdr3_aa: CASSPMLDEQFF
v_call: TRBV7-9; clone_size: medium-sized; j_call: TRBJ2-1; cdr3_aa: CASSSLDDLQYNEQFF
v_call: TRBV6-2/TRBV6-3; clone_size: NA; j_call: TRBJ2-2; cdr3_aa: CASGDGQGTGELFF
v_call: TRBV24-1; clone_size: NA; j_call: TRBJ2-2; cdr3_aa: CATSVAGVTGELFF
v_call: TRBV7-9; clone_size: NA; j_call: TRBJ2-4; cdr3_aa: CASSTSAKNIQYF
v_call: TRBV6-2/TRBV6-3; clone_size: medium-sized; j_call: TRBJ2-7; cdr3_aa: CASSYSDSSSYEQYF
v_call: TRBV7-3; clone_size: NA; j_call: TRBJ2-3; cdr3_aa: CASSPGAPGDTQYF
v_call: TRBV20-1; clone_size: NA; j_call: TRBJ2-6; cdr3_aa: CSAIKPQGNVLTF
v_call: TRBV29-1; clone_size: NA; j_call: TRBJ2-3; cdr3_aa: CSVEERLAGVYTDTQYF
v_call: TRBV15; clone_size: NA; j_call: TRBJ2-7; cdr3_aa: CATSMGGVGEQYF
v_call: TRBV6-6; clone_size: NA; j_call: TRBJ2-5; cdr3_aa: CASSVWTSGGLETQYF
v_call: TRBV18; clone_size: NA; j_call: TRBJ1-4; cdr3_aa: CASSLPTMNEKLFF
v_call: TRBV11-2; clone_size: NA; j_call: TRBJ1-2; cdr3_aa: CASSLSTGWIYGYTF
v_call: TRBV9; clone_size: NA; j_call: TRBJ2-3; cdr3_aa: CASSVSSGRPTDTQYF
v_call: TRBV20-1; clone_size: NA; j_call: TRBJ1-5; cdr3_aa: CSARDSWQNNQPQHF
v_call: TRBV28; clone_size: NA; j_call: TRBJ1-2; cdr3_aa: CASSSSTYYGYTF
v_call: TRBV29-1; clone_size: medium-sized; j_call: TRBJ2-7; cdr3_aa: CSVIGAGGLHEQYF
v_call: TRBV7-6; clone_size: medium-sized; j_call: TRBJ2-3; cdr3_aa: CASSPLHSSTDTQYF
v_call: TRBV5-5; clone_size: NA; j_call: TRBJ2-5; cdr3_aa: CASSLGRTQYF
v_call: TRBV7-6; clone_size: NA; j_call: TRBJ2-3; cdr3_aa: CASSLSYPTDTQYF
v_call: TRBV3-1; clone_size: NA; j_call: TRBJ2-1; cdr3_aa: CASSGLSAEQFF
v_call: TRBV15; clone_size: NA; j_call: TRBJ2-3; cdr3_aa: CATRPIPGTDTQYF
v_call: TRBV5-1; clone_size: NA; j_call: TRBJ2-1; cdr3_aa: CASSLGRQTSSYNEQFF
v_call: TRBV20-1; clone_size: NA; j_call: TRBJ2-1; cdr3_aa: CSARDFRTSGSYNEQFF
v_call: TRBV20-1; clone_size: medium-sized; j_call: TRBJ2-3; cdr3_aa: CSASGLAKNTQYF
v_call: TRBV6-5; clone_size: NA; j_call: TRBJ1-1; cdr3_aa: CASSYSGQVEAFF
v_call: TRBV20-1; clone_size: NA; j_call: TRBJ2-1; cdr3_aa: CSARVGNEQFF
v_call: TRBV4-1; clone_size: NA; j_call: TRBJ1-1; cdr3_aa: CASSQDWAAVAEAFF
v_call: TRBV5-1; clone_size: NA; j_call: TRBJ2-7; cdr3_aa: CASSFESSYEQYF
v_call: TRBV29-1; clone_size: NA; j_call: TRBJ2-5; cdr3_aa: CSETPRTSESETQYF
v_call: TRBV7-3; clone_size: NA; j_call: TRBJ2-1; cdr3_aa: CASSLEVGNEQFF
v_call: TRBV10-3; clone_size: medium-sized; j_call: TRBJ1-1; cdr3_aa: CAPRGGENEAFF
v_call: TRBV4-1; clone_size: NA; j_call: TRBJ2-3; cdr3_aa: CASSLGRLAATDTQYF
v_call: TRBV28; clone_size: NA; j_call: TRBJ1-1; cdr3_aa: CASSPGQEQYTEAFF
v_call: TRBV3-1; clone_size: NA; j_call: TRBJ1-1; cdr3_aa: CAISQALNTEAFF
v_call: TRBV7-9; clone_size: NA; j_call: TRBJ2-3; cdr3_aa: CASGAGTGGTDTQYF
v_call: TRBV7-6; clone_size: NA; j_call: TRBJ2-2; cdr3_aa: CASSHRAGELFF